A selection of T cell receptor beta chains follows, all from one sample in a study of shared clonotypes between healthy human individuals. Generated by immunoSEQ multiplex PCR, the TCRdb table keeps only in-frame clones and is missing some. The sample includes approximately 740,000 clones, nearly 95% of them seen just once. The sequenced sample consisted of naive CD8+ T cells sorted from blood. The source of these receptors is a man aged 25 to 45 in good health. The CDR3 runs from the conserved cysteine through the conserved F or W. Each record gives: V gene, J gene, CDR3 length, CDR3 protein.

V: TRBV5-8
J: TRBJ2-7
length: 13
CDR3: CASSFKGDYEQYF

V: TRBV7-9
J: TRBJ2-1
length: 15
CDR3: CASSSIDRVIDEQFF

V: TRBV9
J: TRBJ2-7
length: 14
CDR3: CASSVDGGYDEQYF

V: TRBV27
J: TRBJ2-1
length: 16
CDR3: CASSPRQELKYNEQFF

V: TRBV11-2
J: TRBJ2-2
length: 17
CDR3: CASSPSPLAGVSGELFF

V: TRBV15
J: TRBJ2-1
length: 18
CDR3: CATSRGTNAGSSYNEQFF

V: TRBV7-6
J: TRBJ2-6
length: 18
CDR3: CASSQREWGTSGANVLTF

V: TRBV4-1
J: TRBJ2-7
length: 17
CDR3: CASSLRLLAGNSYEQYF

V: TRBV10-3
J: TRBJ2-5
length: 14
CDR3: CAISEDSGSETQYF

V: TRBV25-1
J: TRBJ2-7
length: 14
CDR3: CASSEWGREYEQYF

V: TRBV5-1
J: TRBJ2-5
length: 17
CDR3: CASSLDMGGLDQETQYF

V: TRBV27
J: TRBJ2-1
length: 13
CDR3: CAYRTKRGNEQFF

V: TRBV7-8
J: TRBJ2-5
length: 14
CDR3: CASSLVGGQETQYF

V: TRBV7-6
J: TRBJ2-7
length: 15
CDR3: CASSSYDSSSYEQYF

V: TRBV27
J: TRBJ2-1
length: 14
CDR3: CASSLGRTTYEQFF

V: TRBV7-2
J: TRBJ2-3
length: 14
CDR3: CASSPRGGPDTQYF

V: TRBV28
J: TRBJ1-5
length: 16
CDR3: CASSLFSGWGLEPQHF

V: TRBV6-5
J: TRBJ2-5
length: 13
CDR3: CASSFGPRRTQYF

V: TRBV13
J: TRBJ2-7
length: 13
CDR3: CASSQQEIYEQYF

V: TRBV15
J: TRBJ2-6
length: 18
CDR3: CATSRGTDSLSGANVLTF

V: TRBV2
J: TRBJ2-7
length: 13
CDR3: CASRGGYSYEQYF

V: TRBV7-9
J: TRBJ2-5
length: 13
CDR3: CASSRGPEETQYF

V: TRBV10-3
J: TRBJ2-5
length: 13
CDR3: CAIWRSGEETQYF

V: TRBV5-8
J: TRBJ2-7
length: 15
CDR3: CASSDGTSGSYEQYF

V: TRBV4-1
J: TRBJ2-7
length: 16
CDR3: CASSQDLGTGYYEQYF

V: TRBV28
J: TRBJ1-1
length: 15
CDR3: CASSLYIASHTEAFF

V: TRBV7-2
J: TRBJ2-7
length: 14
CDR3: CASSLDGFLDEQYF

V: TRBV20-1
J: TRBJ2-1
length: 11
CDR3: CSALRDNEQFF